This T cell receptor beta chain emerged from a study of vaccination and CD4 T cells after COVID-19. As concerns this clonotype: The antigen remains undetermined.

Once obtained from cultured CD4+ T cells, the DNA was sequenced using the Oncomine TCR Beta short-read assay. TCRdb used MiXCR to reprocess the PCR reads, holding one entry per CDR3 protein. This table holds about 15,000 distinct CDR3 sequences, about 43% found once. With 0 bases removed from V and 9 bases from J, the gap between germline ends came to 16 bases. Germline values: CDR1 SGDLS, CDR2 YYNGEE. The CDR3 runs 16 residues. Stated treatment: roughly 10-day PBMC culture with coronavirus spike peptide pools or control peptides (ViraFEST assay). The sample was CD4+ T cells from blood, cultured in vitro, taken before SARS-CoV-2 vaccination. This receptor was taken from a human donor who had recovered from COVID-19. The rearrangement joins TRBV9 to TRBJ1-6, with D hard to call. The CDR3 sequence is CASSVGISAPSSPLHF. In DNA form, the CDR3 reads TGTGCCAGCAGCGTAGGGATTTCAGCCCCAAGTTCACCCCTCCACTTT. The complete variable domain, with remaining parts taken from reference TRBV9 and TRBJ1-6, reads DSGVTQTPKHLITATGQRVTLRCSPRSGDLSVYWYQQSLDQGLQFLIQYYNGEERAKGNILERFSAQQFPDLHSELNLSSLELGDSALYFCASSVGISAPSSPLHFGNGTRLTVT.